Described below is a single T cell receptor (beta chain) sequence and its context. Antigen: not known. One end of the junction is discordant with germline, which a read error may explain. Germline CDR1 and CDR2: SGHVS and FNYEAQ. This CDR3 is 14 amino acids long. The sample originates from a study of cytomegalovirus exposure and HLA in healthy donors. Study-level findings and limits: The authors enumerated over 150 TCR beta chains as linked to cytomegalovirus.

60 Vbeta and 13 Jbeta primers were used in PCR. Sequenced by immunoSEQ multiplex PCR; TCRdb stores in-frame clones only, minus some. The repertoire has 80,000 or so clones, about 68% of them found once; the top ten carry approximately 20%. The sample consisted of PBMCs. The chain carries TRBV7-6 and TRBJ2-3, with TRBD2 matching over 15 bases. This clonotype was sampled from a man under 40 in good health and CMV-seropositive. CDR3: CASRPGLAGGPPDF. The CDR3, as DNA: TGTGCCAGCAGGCCCGGACTAGCGGGGGGGCCACCGGATTTT.